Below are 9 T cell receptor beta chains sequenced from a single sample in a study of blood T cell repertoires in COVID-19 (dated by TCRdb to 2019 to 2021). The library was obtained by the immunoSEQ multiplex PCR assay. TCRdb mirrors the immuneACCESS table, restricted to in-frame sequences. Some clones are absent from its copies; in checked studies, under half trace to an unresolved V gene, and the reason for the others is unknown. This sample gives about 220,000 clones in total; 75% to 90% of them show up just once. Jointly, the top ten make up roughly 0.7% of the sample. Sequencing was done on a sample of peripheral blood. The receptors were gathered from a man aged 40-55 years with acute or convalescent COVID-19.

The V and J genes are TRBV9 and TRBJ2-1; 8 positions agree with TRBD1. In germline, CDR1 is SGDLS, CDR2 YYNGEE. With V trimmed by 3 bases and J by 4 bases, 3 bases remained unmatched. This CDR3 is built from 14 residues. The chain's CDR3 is CASSGGQAYNEQFF. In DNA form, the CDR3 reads TGTGCCAGCAGCGGGGGACAGGCTTACAATGAGCAGTTCTTC. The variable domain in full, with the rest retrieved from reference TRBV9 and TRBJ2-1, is DSGVTQTPKHLITATGQRVTLRCSPRSGDLSVYWYQQSLDQGLQFLIQYYNGEERAKGNILERFSAQQFPDLHSELNLSSLELGDSALYFCASSGGQAYNEQFFGPGTRLTVL.

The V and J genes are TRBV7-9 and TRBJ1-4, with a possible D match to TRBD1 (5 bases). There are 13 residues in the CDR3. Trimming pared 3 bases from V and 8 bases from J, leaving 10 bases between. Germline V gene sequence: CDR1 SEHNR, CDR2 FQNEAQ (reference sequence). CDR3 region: CASSFEQDEKLFF. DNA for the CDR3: TGTGCCAGCAGCTTCGAACAGGACGAAAAACTGTTTTTT.

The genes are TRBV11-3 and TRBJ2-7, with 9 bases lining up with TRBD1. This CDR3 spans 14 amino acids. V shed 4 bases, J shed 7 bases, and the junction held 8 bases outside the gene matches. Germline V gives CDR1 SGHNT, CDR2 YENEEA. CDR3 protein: CASSYSGTGMEQYF. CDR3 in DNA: TGTGCCAGCAGCTATTCCGGGACAGGGATGGAGCAGTACTTC.

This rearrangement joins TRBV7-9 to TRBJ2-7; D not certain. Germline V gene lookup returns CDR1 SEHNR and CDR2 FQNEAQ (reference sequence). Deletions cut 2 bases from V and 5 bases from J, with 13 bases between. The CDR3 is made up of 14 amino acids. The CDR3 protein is CASSLTGGPHEQYF. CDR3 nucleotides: TGTGCCAGCAGCTTAACCGGCGGTCCTCACGAGCAGTACTTC.

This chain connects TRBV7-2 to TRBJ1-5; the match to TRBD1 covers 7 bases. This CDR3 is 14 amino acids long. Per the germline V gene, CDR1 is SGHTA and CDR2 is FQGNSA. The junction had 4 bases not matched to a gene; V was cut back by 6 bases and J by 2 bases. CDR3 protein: CASRLGQGNQPQHF. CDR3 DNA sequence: TGTGCCAGCAGACTTGGACAGGGCAATCAGCCCCAGCATTTT.

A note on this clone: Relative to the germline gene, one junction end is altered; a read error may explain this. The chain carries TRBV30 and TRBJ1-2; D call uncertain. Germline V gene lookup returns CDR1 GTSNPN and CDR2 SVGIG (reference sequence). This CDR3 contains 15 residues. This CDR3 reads CAWGQVGGLTMAGDF. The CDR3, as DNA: TGTGCCTGGGGCCAGGTCGGTGGGTTAACTATGGCGGGTGACTTC.

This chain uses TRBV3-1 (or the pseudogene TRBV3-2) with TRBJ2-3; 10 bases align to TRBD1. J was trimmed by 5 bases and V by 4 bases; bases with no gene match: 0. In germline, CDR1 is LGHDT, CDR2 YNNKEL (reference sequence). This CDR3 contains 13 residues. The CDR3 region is CASSRTGGDTQYF. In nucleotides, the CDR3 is TGTGCCAGCAGCCGGACAGGGGGAGATACGCAGTATTTT.

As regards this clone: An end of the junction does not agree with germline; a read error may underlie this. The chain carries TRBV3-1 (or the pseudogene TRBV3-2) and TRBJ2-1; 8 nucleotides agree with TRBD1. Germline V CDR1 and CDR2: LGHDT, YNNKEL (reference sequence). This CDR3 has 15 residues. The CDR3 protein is CASSQDRGPYNEQFF. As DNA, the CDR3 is TGTGCCAGCAGTCAAGACAGGGGTCCCTACAATGAGCAGTTCTTC.

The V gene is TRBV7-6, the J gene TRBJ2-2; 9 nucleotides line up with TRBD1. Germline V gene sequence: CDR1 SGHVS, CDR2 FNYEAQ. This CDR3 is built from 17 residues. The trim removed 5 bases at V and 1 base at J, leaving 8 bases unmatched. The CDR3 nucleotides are TGTGCCAGCAGCCGGGGGACAGGGAGTATGAACACCGGGGAGCTGTTTTTT. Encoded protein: CASSRGTGSMNTGELFF.